The 22 T cell receptor beta chains presented below share a single source sample, sequenced in a study of human thymus T cells (dated by TCRdb to about 2020). The library was built by means of the immunoSEQ multiplex PCR assay. As stored in TCRdb, this immuneACCESS dataset retains in-frame rearrangements with V and J assigned. A fraction of the clones does not appear; measured against another copy, unresolved V genes explain less than half of the discrepancy, and the remainder lacks a known reason. Here the sample has 100,000 to 150,000 clones; over 85% occur a single time. In total, the top ten clones hold around 0.025% of the sample. The thymus tissue came from surgical resects taken out during corrective cardiac surgery. Input material: thymus tissue. These TCRs come from a boy under three years old with a congenital heart defect but otherwise immunologically healthy.

The V call is TRBV21-1, the J call TRBJ1-5; the table's TRBD1 call for D was not verified on the DNA. TRBV21-1 represents a pseudogene. The CDR3 extends over 17 amino acids. The CDR3 DNA reads as TGTGCCAGCAGCCAACGGGGGACAGGAGCTCCAAATCAGCCCCAGCATTTT. This encodes CASSQRGTGAPNQPQHF.

The rearrangement joins TRBV7-2 to TRBJ2-3; 11 bases align to TRBD2. Germline CDR1 SGHTA, CDR2 FQGNSA. CDR3 length equals 17 residues. The J segment lost 0 bases and the V segment lost 5 bases, leaving 7 bases of the junction unmatched. CDR3 amino acids: CASSPTTSGESTDTQYF. The DNA of the CDR3 is TGTGCCAGCAGCCCGACGACTAGCGGGGAGAGCACAGATACGCAGTATTTT.

The count of this clone is one. This rearrangement joins TRBV19 to TRBJ2-7, with 9 bases fitting TRBD1. CDR3 size: 16 residues. Germline V gene lookup returns CDR1 LNHDA and CDR2 SQIVND (reference sequence). Trimming cost V 6 bases and J 0 bases; bases outside gene matches: 9. The DNA for the CDR3 is TGTGCCAGTAGCCAGCCCGGACAGGGGAGCTCCTACGAGCAGTACTTC. Its translation: CASSQPGQGSSYEQYF.

The J gene is TRBJ2-7, the V gene TRBV25-1; possibly TRBD2 for D (5 bases). V was shortened by 6 bases and J by 2 bases, with 14 bases between the two germline ends. There are 14 residues in the CDR3. Germline assignment: CDR1 MGHDK and CDR2 SYGVNS. In nucleotides, the CDR3 is TGTGCCAGCAGGGAGACGGGGAACCCCTACGAGCAGTACTTC. Translating gives CASRETGNPYEQYF.

The V and J genes are TRBV7-8 and TRBJ1-6; TRBD1 is a possible D gene (6 bases). This CDR3 has 16 amino acids. The germline gives CDR1 SGHVS, CDR2 FQNEAQ. V lost 0 bases to trimming and J lost 9 bases, with 15 bases between them. CDR3 nucleotides: TGTGCCAGCAGCTTAGCTCGTTCAGGGGTGGTTTCACCCCTCCACTTT. This sequence encodes CASSLARSGVVSPLHF.

The genes are TRBV11-2 and TRBJ1-3; no clear D. The CDR3 has 18 residues. Trimming removed 1 base from V and 0 bases from J, with 16 bases in between. In germline, CDR1 is SGHAT, CDR2 FQNNGV. The CDR3 region has the DNA TGTGCCAGCAGCTTAGCCGCATGGACGGAAAGCTCTGGAAACACCATATATTTT. This codes for CASSLAAWTESSGNTIYF.

The CDR3 loop is CASSPGLDRGPYEQYF. The CDR3 DNA is TGCGCCAGCAGCCCGGGCCTTGACAGGGGGCCCTACGAGCAGTACTTC. The gene calls are TRBV4-3 and TRBJ2-7; 10 positions agree with TRBD1. The V and J ends lost 4 bases and 2 bases, in that order; junction bases with no gene match: 8. Germline V lookup: CDR1 LGHNA, CDR2 YSLEER. This CDR3 has 16 residues.

The chain is built from TRBV6-1 and TRBJ2-7, with 10 nucleotides matching TRBD1. This CDR3 contains 22 residues. Germline V gene data show CDR1 as MNHNS and CDR2 as SASEGT. The V and J ends lost 0 bases and 1 base, in that order; junction bases with no gene match: 21. CDR3 loop: CASSEAFTPGQGTPRGSYEQYF. The CDR3 bases are TGTGCCAGCAGTGAAGCTTTTACCCCGGGACAGGGGACCCCGCGAGGTTCCTACGAGCAGTACTTC.

The gene calls are TRBV21-1 and TRBJ2-7; the table's D call TRBD2 went unverified against the DNA. TRBV21-1 is assigned pseudogene status. This CDR3 is built from 19 residues. The CDR3 DNA sequence: TGTGCCAGCAGCCTGACGGAGGGTAGCGGGGGGCCCTCCTTAGGAGAGCAGTACTTC. Amino acids: CASSLTEGSGGPSLGEQYF.

This chain links TRBV25-1 with TRBJ2-7, with D perhaps TRBD1 (6 bases). V gave up 7 bases and J gave up 4 bases, with 14 bases separating them. Germline V gives CDR1 MGHDK, CDR2 SYGVNS. CDR3 length equals 13 residues. The CDR3 loop reads CASKDRGGYEQYF. For the CDR3, the DNA is TGTGCCAGCAAGGACAGAGGGGGATACGAGCAGTACTTC.

The CDR3, as DNA: TGTGCCTGGACAGGGGGCTGGGGCACTGAAGCTTTCTTT. Protein product: CAWTGGWGTEAFF. This chain connects TRBV30 to TRBJ1-1, with 8 positions matching TRBD1. The junction had 5 bases not matched to a gene; V was cut back by 4 bases and J by 4 bases. The CDR3 spans 13 residues. CDR1 and CDR2 (germline): GTSNPN, SVGIG (reference sequence).

The chain links TRBV4-3 to TRBJ1-2; no clear D gene. The germline V gene encodes CDR1 LGHNA and CDR2 YSLEER. V was cut by 0 bases and J by 8 bases, with 10 bases left in between. CDR3 length: 13 residues. The chain's CDR3 is CASSQDKAGGYTF. DNA of the CDR3: TGCGCCAGCAGCCAAGATAAAGCTGGGGGCTACACCTTC.

The CDR3 sequence: CASSYVGRSPLHF. The CDR3 DNA follows: TGTGCCAGCAGTTACGTGGGCCGGTCGCCCCTCCACTTT. The V and J genes are TRBV6-5 and TRBJ1-6; D not resolved. This CDR3 has 13 residues. The ends were cut back, 2 bases at V and 13 bases at J, with 12 bases in the middle. Germline CDR1 is MNHEY and CDR2 is SVGAGI.

V usage is TRBV28 and J usage is TRBJ2-3; D not certain. This CDR3 region has 13 residues. Trimming took off 3 bases at V and 0 bases at J, with 4 bases between the two ends. The V gene's germline CDR1 is MDHEN and CDR2 SYDVKM. The CDR3 sequence is CASSFSSTDTQYF. The CDR3 region has the DNA TGTGCCAGCAGTTTTTCTAGCACAGATACGCAGTATTTT.

This rearrangement joins TRBV6-6 to TRBJ1-4, with 7 bases identical to TRBD1. V trimming: 0 bases; J trimming: 7 bases; junction bases outside the gene matches: 2. Germline lookup yields CDR1 MNHNY and CDR2 SVGAGI (reference sequence). The CDR3 consists of 14 residues. In nucleotides, the CDR3 is TGTGCCAGCAGTTACTCGAAGGGGGCTGAAAAACTGTTTTTT. Translating it yields CASSYSKGAEKLFF.

The chain has TRBV30 and TRBJ1-6; 9 nucleotides align to TRBD1. Germline loops: CDR1 GTSNPN, CDR2 SVGIG (reference sequence). There are 16 residues in the CDR3. The V segment lost 0 bases and the J segment 9 bases; nucleotides outside the gene matches: 9. As DNA, the CDR3 is TGTGCCTGGAGTGTACGTCAACAGGGGGCTACTTCACCCCTCCACTTT. As protein: CAWSVRQQGATSPLHF.

The chain has TRBV10-2 and TRBJ2-3; a possible D gene is TRBD1 (7 bases). V lost 4 bases and J lost 2, with 10 bases in between. CDR1 and CDR2 from the germline V gene are WSHSY and SAAADI. The CDR3 consists of 14 residues. The chain's CDR3 is CASSGGTDTDTQYF. In nucleotides, the CDR3 is TGCGCCAGCAGTGGCGGGACAGACACAGATACGCAGTATTTT.

CDR3: CASSPPFPENEQFF. The CDR3 nucleotides are TGTGCCAGCAGCCCCCCTTTCCCGGAGAATGAGCAGTTCTTC. The gene calls are TRBV27 and TRBJ2-1; no reliable D call. The germline gives CDR1 MNHEY, CDR2 SMNVEV (reference sequence). The length of the CDR3 is 14 residues. Between the trimmed V and J ends, which lost 6 bases and 7 bases, there was a span of 16 bases.

V gene TRBV20-1 combines with J gene TRBJ2-7; D is undetermined. CDR3 length equals 10 residues. V was shortened by 6 bases and J by 5 bases, with 8 bases between the two germline ends. Germline CDR1 reads DFQATT; CDR2 reads SNEGSKA (reference sequence). The DNA for the CDR3 is TGCAGTGCCATAAGGGACGAGCAGTACTTC. It is translated as CSAIRDEQYF.

CDR3 nucleotides: TGTGCCACCAGCGGTAGACTTTACGGGGGTTACTCCTACGAGCAGTACTTC. The encoded protein is CATSGRLYGGYSYEQYF. The genes are TRBV15 and TRBJ2-5; TRBD2 might be the D (6 bases). The J call may be in error: the DNA end matches TRBJ2-7 better. The CDR3 is made up of 17 amino acids. The V gene's germline CDR1 is LNHNV and CDR2 YYDKDF (reference sequence).

This clone turned up a few times. The rearrangement links TRBV5-1 to TRBJ1-1; D ambiguous. V lost 0 bases and J lost 1, with 7 bases in between. The CDR3 covers 14 residues. Germline CDR1 is SGHRS and CDR2 is YFSETQ. In nucleotides, the CDR3 is TGCGCCAGCAGCTTGGCTGGATCGAACACTGAAGCTTTCTTT. It translates to CASSLAGSNTEAFF.

The rearrangement links TRBV4-1 to TRBJ2-1, with TRBD2 matching over 12 bases. CDR3 size: 15 residues. The germline gives CDR1 MGHRA, CDR2 YSYEKL. V was clipped by 4 bases and J by 4 bases; unmatched bases: 2. CDR3 amino acids: CASSLTSGGYNEQFF. CDR3 sequence (DNA): TGCGCCAGCAGCCTGACTAGCGGGGGATACAATGAGCAGTTCTTC.